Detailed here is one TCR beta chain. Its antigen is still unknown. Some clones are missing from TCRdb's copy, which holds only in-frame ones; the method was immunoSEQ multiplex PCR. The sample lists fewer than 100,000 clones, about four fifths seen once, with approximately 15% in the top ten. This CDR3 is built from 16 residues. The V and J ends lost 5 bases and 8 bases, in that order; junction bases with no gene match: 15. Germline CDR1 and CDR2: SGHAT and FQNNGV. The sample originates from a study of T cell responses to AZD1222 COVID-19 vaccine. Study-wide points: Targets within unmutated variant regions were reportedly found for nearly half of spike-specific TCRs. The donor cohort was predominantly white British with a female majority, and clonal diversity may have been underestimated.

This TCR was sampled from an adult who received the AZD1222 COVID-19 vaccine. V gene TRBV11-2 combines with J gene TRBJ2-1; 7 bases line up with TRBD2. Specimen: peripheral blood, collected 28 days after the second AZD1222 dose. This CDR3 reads CASSPRTRSASDEQFF. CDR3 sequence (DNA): TGTGCCAGCAGCCCCCGGACTAGATCAGCCTCGGATGAGCAGTTCTTC.